This TCR beta chain derives from a study of blood T cell repertoires in COVID-19 (dated by TCRdb to about 2020). The study in broad terms: Collaborator samples came from the United States, Italy and Spain and covered acute and convalescent phases of COVID-19. The material from the prospective study consisted of cDNA or gDNA derived from T cells, B-cell-depleted T cells, or PBMCs. Deeply sampled blood TCRbeta repertoires from subjects exposed to, actively infected with, or recovered from COVID-19 were included in the dataset. The repertoires were released in a freely available public database meant as a resource for research on the immune response to SARS-CoV-2. Samples came from the ongoing ImmuneRACE study (first 160 participants) plus 1,254 subjects from 6 global collaborators. Sample metadata almost always included a de-identified subject ID, COVID-19 status, age in years and sex. HLA class I and class II types, where available, came from metadata supplied by the sample provider rather than from assay-based typing.

The CDR3 goes from the cysteine to the phenylalanine over 15 residues. Kept here is only the CDR3 DNA, which spans 45 bases and is read in frame from base 1. Results the study describes overall, beyond this receptor: The quantity of clinical and demographic metadata differed by source and by participant and was supplied without curation.

In the prospective study, participants were roughly 18 to 95 years old, resided in about two dozen geographic areas of the United States, and were enrolled through a virtual design. Cohort assignment in the prospective study relied on participant-reported clinical history from a screening survey and a study questionnaire. ImmuneRACE Cohort 3 recovered participants were defined by two consecutive negative NP/OP PCR tests, healthcare professional clearance, or symptom resolution. Each participant in the prospective study had whole blood, serum and a nasopharyngeal or oropharyngeal swab collected by mobile phlebotomists. Participants in the prospective study had the option to provide additional blood draws and questionnaires over a roughly two-month period. Prospective study blood samples were shipped either frozen or at room temperature before DNA extraction. TCRbeta CDR3 regions were amplified from genomic DNA by means of the immunoSEQ Assay, a bias-controlled multiplex PCR. Per the authors' processing: Nucleated cell counts per sample were estimated from amplification of reference gene primers within the assay. To quantify the absolute abundance of each unique TCRbeta CDR3 rearrangement, sequence reads were collapsed and filtered. For each sample, productive Simpson clonality was calculated by taking the square root of Simpson's diversity index across productive rearrangements. The immuneACCESS repertoire file appears here via TCRdb, limited to in-frame rearrangements. These files lack a portion of the clones; in checked studies, under half of the deficit traces to unresolved V genes, and the cause of the others is not known. V and J calls plus clone size are reproduced from that table; the DNA served to infer D and trimming. This sample has hundreds of thousands of clones in its table, and approximately 90% of those were observed once. Of the sample, roughly a tenth is held by the ten largest clones.

To note about this clone: Its antigen remains undetermined. There are no base qualities to consult, and no much larger clone falls within one base.

The clonotype was recovered from a woman aged 40 to 50 who had recovered from COVID-19. The chain was built from TRBV21-1 and TRBJ2-1; the table's D call of TRBD1 was not tested on the DNA. TRBV21-1 is a documented pseudogene. Sequenced sample: PBMCs or T cells enriched from blood (not recorded which). The CDR3 reads as follows: CASSFEDRFNNEQFF. The nucleotide sequence reads as follows: TGTGCCAGCAGCTTCGAGGACAGATTTAACAATGAGCAGTTCTTC.